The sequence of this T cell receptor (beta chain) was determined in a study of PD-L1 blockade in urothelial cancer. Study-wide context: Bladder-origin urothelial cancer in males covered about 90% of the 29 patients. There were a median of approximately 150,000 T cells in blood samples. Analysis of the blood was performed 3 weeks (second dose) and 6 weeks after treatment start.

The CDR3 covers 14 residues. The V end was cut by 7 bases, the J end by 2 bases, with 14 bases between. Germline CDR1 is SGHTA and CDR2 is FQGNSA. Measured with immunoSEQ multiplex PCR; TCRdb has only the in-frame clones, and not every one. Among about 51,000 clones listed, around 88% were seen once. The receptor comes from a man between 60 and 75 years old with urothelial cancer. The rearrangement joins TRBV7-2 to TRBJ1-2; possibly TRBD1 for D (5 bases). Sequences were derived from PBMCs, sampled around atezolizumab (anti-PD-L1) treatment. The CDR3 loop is CASTTTGGNYGYTF. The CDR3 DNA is TGTGCCAGCACCACAACTGGGGGGAACTATGGCTACACCTTC.